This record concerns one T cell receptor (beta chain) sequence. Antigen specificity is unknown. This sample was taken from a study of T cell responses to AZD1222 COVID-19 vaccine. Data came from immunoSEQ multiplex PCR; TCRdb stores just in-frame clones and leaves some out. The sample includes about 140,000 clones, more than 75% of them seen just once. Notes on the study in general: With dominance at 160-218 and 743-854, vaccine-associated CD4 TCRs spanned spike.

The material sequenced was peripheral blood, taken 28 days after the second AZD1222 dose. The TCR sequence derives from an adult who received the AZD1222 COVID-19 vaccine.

The CDR3 sequence is CASSQADRVRFYSYEQYF. For the CDR3, the DNA is TGTGCCAGCAGCCAAGCCGACAGGGTCCGATTCTACTCCTACGAGCAGTACTTC. This sequence joins TRBV3-1 (or the pseudogene TRBV3-2) and TRBJ2-7; 7 positions match TRBD1. The CDR3 covers 18 residues. Germline CDR1 and CDR2: LGHDT and YNNKEL (reference sequence). V gave up 1 base and J gave up 0 bases; unmatched junction bases: 12.